This T cell receptor (beta chain) was observed in a study of T cell changes during pregnancy in multiple sclerosis. The CDR3 extends over 14 amino acids. Germline V gene data show CDR1 as LGHNA and CDR2 as YSLEER. Trimming took 0 bases from V and 6 from J, leaving 8 bases between them. Only in-frame clones appear in the TCRdb table, and some are missing; sequencing was by immunoSEQ multiplex PCR. The profile shows 45,000 to 55,000 clones, around 93% of them singletons. The TCR was taken from a female donor in good health, enrolled as a control in a pregnancy study. This specimen consisted of CD4+ T cells from peripheral blood mononuclear cells, obtained after pregnancy. This chain links TRBV4-3 with TRBJ2-2, with D possibly being TRBD2 (5 bases). As DNA, the CDR3 is TGCGCCAGCAGCCAAGAGCGGGCCGCCGGGGAGCTGTTTTTT. Translated: CASSQERAAGELFF.